This T cell receptor (beta chain) comes out of a study of T cell responses to AZD1222 COVID-19 vaccine. With V trimmed by 5 bases and J by 2 bases, 5 bases remained unmatched. The germline CDR1 and CDR2 sequences are MNHEY and SVGAGI. This CDR3 comprises 14 residues. Libraries were prepared by immunoSEQ multiplex PCR; TCRdb keeps only in-frame clonotypes and omits some of them. The data contain about 100,000 clones, around 91% of them singletons. The chain links TRBV6-5 to TRBJ1-2; 7 bases fit TRBD1. The source of this sequence is an adult in good health. The specimen comprised peripheral blood, sampled on day 0 of AZD1222 vaccination. CDR3 sequence reads: CASSMGRGNYGYTF. The CDR3 bases are TGTGCCAGCAGTATGGGCAGGGGGAACTATGGCTACACCTTC.